The following is a T cell receptor beta chain sequence with its context. This CDR3 has 16 residues. The germline V gene encodes CDR1 KGHSH and CDR2 LQKENI. Unmatched junction bases numbered 4, after V lost 4 bases and J lost 0 bases. This sample is part of a study of blood T cell repertoires in COVID-19. For the study at large: Some COVID-19 samples were acute and others convalescent; all came from the United States, Italy and Spain. PBMCs, B-cell-depleted T cells, or T cells were the source of the cDNA or gDNA that made up the material.

Authors' data handling: Amplified reference gene primers provided the basis for estimating nucleated cell counts. TCRdb's table, derived via immunoSEQ multiplex PCR, lists solely in-frame clones and lacks some. The V and J calls and clone size come from that table; D and trimming were worked out from the DNA. The sample includes tens of thousands of clones, about 87% seen only once; the top ten take 24%. The TCR originated in a man in his fifties with active or convalescent COVID-19. V is TRBV18 and J is TRBJ1-5; 9 bases map to TRBD1. Sequencing input: peripheral blood. In nucleotides, the CDR3 is TGTGCCAGCTCACTAGGGACAGGGCCTAGCAATCAGCCCCAGCATTTT. The encoded protein is CASSLGTGPSNQPQHF.